This T cell receptor beta chain originates from a study of cytomegalovirus exposure and HLA in healthy donors. Findings and limits, study-wide: The study recorded about 160 TCR beta chains that were cytomegalovirus-associated.

In the PCR, 60 Vbeta and 13 Jbeta primers were used. Repertoires were generated with immunoSEQ multiplex PCR, while TCRdb's copy carries only in-frame clones and drops some. The profile shows 100,000 to 150,000 clones, around three quarters of them singletons. Points on this clone: Its specificity is not known.

The germline V gene has CDR1 SGHVS and CDR2 FQNEAQ. This CDR3 is 15 amino acids long. J lost 5 bases, V lost 6 bases, and 12 bases had no gene match. Specimen: PBMCs. J is TRBJ2-7 and V is TRBV7-8, with TRBD1 identical over 8 bases. This sequence was found in a man under 40 in good health and CMV-seronegative. CDR3 nucleotides: TGTGCCAGCAGACCTCTCAGGGGGCGCAGAGACGAGCAGTACTTC. Amino acid sequence: CASRPLRGRRDEQYF.